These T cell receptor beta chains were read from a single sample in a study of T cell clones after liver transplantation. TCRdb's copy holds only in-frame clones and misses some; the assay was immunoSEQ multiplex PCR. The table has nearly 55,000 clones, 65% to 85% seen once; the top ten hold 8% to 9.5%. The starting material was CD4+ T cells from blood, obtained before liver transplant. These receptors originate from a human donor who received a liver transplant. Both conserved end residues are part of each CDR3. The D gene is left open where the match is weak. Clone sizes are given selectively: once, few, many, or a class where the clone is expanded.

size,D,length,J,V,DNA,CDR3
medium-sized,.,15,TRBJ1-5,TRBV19,TGTGCCAGTCAAGACAGGCCCGGGGGCAATCAGCCCCAGCATTTT,CASQDRPGGNQPQHF
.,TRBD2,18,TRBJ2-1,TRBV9,TGTGCCAGCAGCGTAGTCGGAAGACGGGGGGGCCTGGTTGATGAGCAGTTCTTC,CASSVVGRRGGLVDEQFF
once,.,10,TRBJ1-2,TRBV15,TGTGCCACCAGCAGCCTACAAAGGACCTTC,CATSSLQRTF
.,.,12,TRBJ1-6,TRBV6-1,TGTGCCAGTTCAGTTTATAATTCACCCCTCCACTTT,CASSVYNSPLHF
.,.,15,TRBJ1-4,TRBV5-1,TGCGCCAGCAGCTCACAGGGCAGGACTAATGAAAAACTGTTTTTT,CASSSQGRTNEKLFF
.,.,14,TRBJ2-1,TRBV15,TGTGCCACCAGCAGATCTGGACCCTACAATGAGCAGTTCTTC,CATSRSGPYNEQFF
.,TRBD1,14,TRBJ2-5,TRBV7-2,TGTGCCAGCAGCTTCCAAGGGGGCCGAGAGACCCAGTACTTC,CASSFQGGRETQYF
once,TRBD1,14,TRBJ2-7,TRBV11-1,TGTGCCAGCACTAACCCAGGGGGCGCCTACGAGCAGTACTTC,CASTNPGGAYEQYF
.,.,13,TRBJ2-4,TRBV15,TGTGCCACCAGACGGGAAGCCAAAAACATTCAGTACTTC,CATRREAKNIQYF
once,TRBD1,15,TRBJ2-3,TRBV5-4,TGTGCCAGCAGCCCCTGGACAGGGGGCACAGATACGCAGTATTTT,CASSPWTGGTDTQYF
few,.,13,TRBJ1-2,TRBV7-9,TGTGCCAGCAGCTTGCGGCAAAACTATGGCTACACCTTC,CASSLRQNYGYTF
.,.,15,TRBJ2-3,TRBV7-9,TGTGCCAGCAGCTTAGCCGCCAGGGTCACAGATACGCAGTATTTT,CASSLAARVTDTQYF
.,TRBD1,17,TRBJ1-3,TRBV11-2,TGTGCCAGCAGGGACGGGCAGGGGGCTCAGTCTGGAAACACCATATATTTT,CASRDGQGAQSGNTIYF
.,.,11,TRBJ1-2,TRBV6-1,TGTGCCAGCAGTACCACCTCCGGGACCCTCTTC,CASSTTSGTLF
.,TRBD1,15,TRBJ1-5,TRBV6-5,TGTGCCAGCAGGCGTGGACAGGGGGGCGCTCAGCCCCAGCATTTT,CASRRGQGGAQPQHF
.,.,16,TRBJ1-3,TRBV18,TGTGCCAGCTCACCATCTGCCCGGGCCGCTGGAAACACCATATATTTT,CASSPSARAAGNTIYF
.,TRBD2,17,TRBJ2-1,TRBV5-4,TGTGCCAGCAGCGTGGGCCTAGCGGGGGTTGGGAGCAATGAGCAGTTCTTC,CASSVGLAGVGSNEQFF
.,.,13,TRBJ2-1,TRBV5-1,TGCGCCAGCATGGCTGACTCCTACAATGAGCAGTTCTTC,CASMADSYNEQFF
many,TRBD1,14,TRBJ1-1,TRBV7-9,TGTGCCAGCAGCCGGGACAGGGTGAACACTGAAGCTTTCTTT,CASSRDRVNTEAFF
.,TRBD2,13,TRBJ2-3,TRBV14,TGTGCCAGCAGCCAAGGCCTAGCGGGTACGCAGTATTTT,CASSQGLAGTQYF
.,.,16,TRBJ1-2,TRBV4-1,TGCGCCAGCAGCCAGGTGGGGTTTCAGGGGAACTATGGCTACACCTTC,CASSQVGFQGNYGYTF
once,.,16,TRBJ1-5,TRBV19,TGTGCCAGTAGTATAGTTGCCCTACGACTATCGCAGCCCCAGCATTTT,CASSIVALRLSQPQHF
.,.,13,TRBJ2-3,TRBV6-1,TGTGCCAGCACTTCTCGCAGCCCAGATACGCAGTATTTT,CASTSRSPDTQYF
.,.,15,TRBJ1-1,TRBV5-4,TGTGCCAGCAGCCACTCCGGGACCCTGAACACTGAAGCTTTCTTT,CASSHSGTLNTEAFF
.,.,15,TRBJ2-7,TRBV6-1,TGTGCCAGCACAAGTTGGGCCGCAGGCTCCTACGAGCAGTACTTC,CASTSWAAGSYEQYF
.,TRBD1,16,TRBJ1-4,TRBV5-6,TGTGCCAGCAGCTTGGCTCGGGGACAGCCTAATGAAAAACTGTTTTTT,CASSLARGQPNEKLFF
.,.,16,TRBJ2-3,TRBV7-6,TGTGCCAGCAGCTTTCCCGGACAGGGAGGGGCAGATACGCAGTATTTT,CASSFPGQGGADTQYF
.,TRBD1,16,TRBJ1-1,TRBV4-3,TGCGCCAGCAGCCAAGAGGGGGACAGACTGGGATATGAAGCTTTCTTT,CASSQEGDRLGYEAFF
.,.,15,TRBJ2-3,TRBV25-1,TGTGCCAGCAGTGAACGGGGACTGCACACAGATACGCAGTATTTT,CASSERGLHTDTQYF
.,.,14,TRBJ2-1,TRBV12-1,TGTGCCAGCACGCCGCCGACAGACGGGAATGAGCAGTTCTTC,CASTPPTDGNEQFF
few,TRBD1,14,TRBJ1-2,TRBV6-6,TGTGCCAGCAGAGGACAGGGGGGTGCCTATGGCTACACCTTC,CASRGQGGAYGYTF
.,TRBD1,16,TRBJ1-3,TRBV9,TGTGCCAGCAGCGCCCGGACAGGGTACTCTGGAAACACCATATATTTT,CASSARTGYSGNTIYF
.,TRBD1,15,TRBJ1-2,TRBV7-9,TGTGCCAGCAGCCCCATCGACAGGGGGCTTAGTGGCTACACCTTC,CASSPIDRGLSGYTF
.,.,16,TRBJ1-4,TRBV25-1,TGTGCCAGCAGTGAAAGTAGGTGGGGTGCTAATGAAAAACTGTTTTTT,CASSESRWGANEKLFF
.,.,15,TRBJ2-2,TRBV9,TGTGCCAGCAGCGTATTACAGGTTGACACCGGGGAGCTGTTTTTT,CASSVLQVDTGELFF
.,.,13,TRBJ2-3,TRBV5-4,TGTGCCAGCAGCTTGGATCAGGCAGATACGCAGTATTTT,CASSLDQADTQYF
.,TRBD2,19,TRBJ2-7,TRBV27,TGTGCCAGCAGCGAACGAACTAGGCCGGGACTAGGGAGCTCCTACGAGCAGTACTTC,CASSERTRPGLGSSYEQYF
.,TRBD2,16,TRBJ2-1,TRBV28,TGTGCCAGCAGCTCCTCCTCGGGACTAGACTATAGCGTGCAGTTCTTC,CASSSSSGLDYSVQFF
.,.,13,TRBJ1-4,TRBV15,TGTGCCACCAAGCAAGAGATTAATGAAAAACTGTTTTTT,CATKQEINEKLFF
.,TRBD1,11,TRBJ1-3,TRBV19,TGCCGGACAGGGCGATGGCACACCATATATTTT,CRTGRWHTIYF
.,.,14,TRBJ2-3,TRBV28,TGTGCCAGCAGTTTTACAGGCCCCACAGATACGCAGTATTTT,CASSFTGPTDTQYF
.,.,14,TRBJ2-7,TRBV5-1,TGCGCCAGCAGCTTGGGCGGCGGGACCTACGAGCAGTACTTC,CASSLGGGTYEQYF
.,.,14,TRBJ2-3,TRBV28,TGTGCCAGCTGCTCCGTGGGACTCACATATACGCAGTATTTT,CASCSVGLTYTQYF
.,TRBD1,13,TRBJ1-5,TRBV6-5,TGTGCCAGCCGGACAGGTAACAATCAGCCCCAGCATTTT,CASRTGNNQPQHF